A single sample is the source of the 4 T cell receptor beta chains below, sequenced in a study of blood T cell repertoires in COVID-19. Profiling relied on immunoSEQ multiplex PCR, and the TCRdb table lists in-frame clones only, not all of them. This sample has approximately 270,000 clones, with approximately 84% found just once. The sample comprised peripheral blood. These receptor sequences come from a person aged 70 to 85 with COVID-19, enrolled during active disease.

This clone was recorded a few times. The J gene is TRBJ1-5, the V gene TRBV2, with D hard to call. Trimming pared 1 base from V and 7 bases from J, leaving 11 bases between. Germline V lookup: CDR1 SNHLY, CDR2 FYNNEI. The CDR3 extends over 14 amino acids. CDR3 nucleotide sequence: TGTGCCAGCAGTGAAGTAAACGTACAACAGCCCCAGCATTTT. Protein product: CASSEVNVQQPQHF.

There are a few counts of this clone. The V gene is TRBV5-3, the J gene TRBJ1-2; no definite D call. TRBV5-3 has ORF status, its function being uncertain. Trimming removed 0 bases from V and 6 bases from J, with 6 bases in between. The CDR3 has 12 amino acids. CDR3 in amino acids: CARSLGTDGYTF. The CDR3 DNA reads TGTGCCAGAAGCTTGGGGACTGATGGCTACACCTTC.

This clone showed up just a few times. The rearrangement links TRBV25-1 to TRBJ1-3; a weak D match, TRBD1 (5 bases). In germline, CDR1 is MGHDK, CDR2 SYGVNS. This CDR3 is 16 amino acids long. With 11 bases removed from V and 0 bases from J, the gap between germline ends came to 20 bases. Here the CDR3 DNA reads TGTGCCGGCCGCCAACTTAGGACACACTCTGGAAACACCATATATTTT. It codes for CAGRQLRTHSGNTIYF.

The DNA for the CDR3 is TGTGCCAGCAGTCGAGCGGGGGTGACTAGCGGGAGAGAGCAGTACTTC. Its protein is CASSRAGVTSGREQYF. The rearrangement uses TRBV3-1 (or the pseudogene TRBV3-2) and TRBJ2-7; 12 nucleotides align to TRBD2. V lost 6 bases, J lost 7 bases, and 13 bases stayed unmatched. This CDR3 comprises 16 residues. Germline V gene sequence: CDR1 LGHDT, CDR2 YNNKEL (reference sequence).